This TCR beta chain appears in the sequencing data of a study of cytomegalovirus exposure and HLA in healthy donors. With regard to this clone: Its specificity is unknown.

The table came from immunoSEQ multiplex PCR; TCRdb's copy has only in-frame clones and leaves some out. The sample shows hundreds of thousands of clones, 70% to 90% of them seen only once. Germline V lookup: CDR1 MNHEY, CDR2 SMNVEV (reference sequence). V lost 6 bases and J lost 4; bases outside the gene matches: 11. This CDR3 is 15 amino acids long. Study conclusions and caveats: The study flagged approximately 180 TCR beta chains as cytomegalovirus-associated.

Sequences were obtained from PBMCs. The origin of this receptor is a woman aged 18-30 years in good health and CMV-seronegative. The chain recombines TRBV27 with TRBJ2-7, with 8 bases that match TRBD1. CDR3 sequence reads: CASRFAGTGPYEQYF. CDR3 nucleotide sequence: TGTGCCAGCAGGTTCGCCGGGACAGGCCCTTACGAGCAGTACTTC.